The clone carrying this T cell receptor (beta chain) was seen only a few times. Trimming left V 0 bases short and J 0 bases short, with 7 bases between. Germline V lookup: CDR1 SGHRS, CDR2 YFSETQ. This CDR3 contains 14 residues. Produced via immunoSEQ multiplex PCR; TCRdb's table is partial and in-frame only. There are roughly 430,000 clones in the sample; 88% occur only once, and roughly 2% lies in the top ten. This entry belongs to a study of blood T cell repertoires in COVID-19. The study drew participants aged about 18 to 95 years from under 30 US areas. This TCR derives from a woman in her thirties or forties with acute COVID-19. This chain connects TRBV5-1 to TRBJ2-7, with TRBD1 as a possible D gene (5 bases). The material sequenced was PBMCs or T cells enriched from blood (not recorded which). CDR3 sequence: CASSLDRFSYEQYF. CDR3 nucleotides: TGCGCCAGCAGCTTGGACAGGTTCTCCTACGAGCAGTACTTC.